A single sample is the source of the 13 T cell receptor beta chains below, sequenced in a study of cytomegalovirus exposure and HLA in healthy donors. PCR employed 60 Vbeta and 13 Jbeta primers. Assay used: immunoSEQ multiplex PCR; TCRdb lists only in-frame clones, some missing. The repertoire has roughly 160,000 clones, about 82% of them found once; the top ten carry 6% to 9%. Sequenced: PBMCs. The receptor set was obtained from a woman younger than 45 in good health and CMV-seropositive.

This clone was detected once. This chain joins TRBV4-1 and TRBJ1-3, with D possibly matching TRBD1 (5 bases). CDR1 and CDR2 (germline): MGHRA, YSYEKL. The CDR3 is 16 residues long. Trimming stripped 3 bases from V and 0 bases from J, with 12 bases between. The CDR3 DNA reads as TGCGCCAGCAGCCAGTCTCGCGGGGGCTCTGGAAACACCATATATTTT. It yields the protein CASSQSRGGSGNTIYF.

The gene calls are TRBV6-6 and TRBJ2-7; D is uncertain. Trimming took 2 bases from V and 0 from J, leaving 11 bases between them. Germline V lookup: CDR1 MNHNY, CDR2 SVGAGI (reference sequence). The length of the CDR3 is 15 residues. CDR3 region: CASSYPGQSSYEQYF. In DNA, the CDR3 is TGTGCCAGCAGTTACCCAGGCCAGAGCTCCTACGAGCAGTACTTC.

J is TRBJ2-2 and V is TRBV27, with D maybe TRBD2 (5 bases). Germline V gene sequence: CDR1 MNHEY, CDR2 SMNVEV (reference sequence). This CDR3 has 14 amino acids. V dropped 6 bases and J dropped 6 bases, with 14 bases sitting between them. The CDR3 sequence: CASRFGGPSGELFF. The CDR3 DNA reads TGTGCCAGCAGATTCGGAGGCCCTTCCGGGGAGCTGTTTTTT.

The rearrangement uses TRBV6-6 and TRBJ1-5; D gene ambiguous. The V end was cut by 4 bases, the J end by 4 bases, with 11 bases between. CDR1 is MNHNY and CDR2 is SVGAGI in the germline V gene (reference sequence). This CDR3 comprises 14 residues. CDR3 bases: TGTGCCAGCAGTTCAAACACGGGAAATCAGCCCCAGCATTTT. Its translation is CASSSNTGNQPQHF.

The rearrangement joins TRBV6-1 to TRBJ2-5; maybe TRBD2 (5 bases). Germline V gives CDR1 MNHNS, CDR2 SASEGT. The CDR3 is made up of 15 amino acids. Trimming took 6 bases from V and 7 from J, leaving 21 bases between them. DNA for the CDR3: TGTGCCAGCAGAGAGAAGGGTCTCGTCCGGGGGACCCAGTACTTC. Its translation is CASREKGLVRGTQYF.

The V gene is TRBV19, the J gene TRBJ1-1; 11 nucleotides agree with TRBD1. This CDR3 spans 17 amino acids. The V segment lost 2 bases and the J segment 1 base; nucleotides outside the gene matches: 6. Germline CDR1 and CDR2: LNHDA and SQIVND (reference sequence). The CDR3 is CASSITGTGGPNTEAFF. The CDR3 DNA sequence: TGTGCCAGTAGTATAACGGGGACAGGGGGACCGAACACTGAAGCTTTCTTT.

The genes are TRBV9 and TRBJ2-3, with 7 nucleotides matching TRBD1. The V gene's germline CDR1 is SGDLS and CDR2 YYNGEE. The CDR3 contains 16 residues. The ends lost 0 bases at V and 1 base at J; junction bases unmatched: 5. CDR3 in DNA: TGTGCCAGCAGCGTAGGACAGGGAACGGGCACAGATACGCAGTATTTT. This encodes CASSVGQGTGTDTQYF.

The chain couples TRBV18 to TRBJ2-5, with D possibly TRBD2 on 6 matching bases. The length of the CDR3 is 13 residues. The germline V gene has CDR1 KGHSH and CDR2 LQKENI. Trimming removed 2 bases at V and 3 bases at J, with 7 bases between. The CDR3: CASSPGGKETQYF. Written as DNA, the CDR3 is TGTGCCAGCTCACCAGGGGGGAAAGAGACCCAGTACTTC.

This chain's CDR3 is CASSQGRDYSNQPQHF. For the CDR3, the DNA is TGCGCCAGCAGCCAAGGTCGAGATTATAGCAATCAGCCCCAGCATTTT. The rearrangement uses TRBV4-3 and TRBJ1-5; D ambiguous. This CDR3 region has 16 residues. V gave up 1 base and J gave up 0 bases, with 10 bases separating them. Germline V gene lookup returns CDR1 LGHNA and CDR2 YSLEER.

V is TRBV28 and J is TRBJ1-2, with 7 bases fitting TRBD1. Germline V CDR1 and CDR2: MDHEN, SYDVKM. V lost 3 bases to trimming and J lost 5 bases; unmatched junction nucleotides: 0. This CDR3 has 12 amino acids. CDR3: CASSLTGYGYTF. The CDR3 DNA follows: TGTGCCAGCAGTTTGACAGGGTATGGCTACACCTTC.

This chain joins TRBV4-3 and TRBJ2-5, with a tentative D call TRBD1 (6 bases). TRBJ2-7 explains the end of the DNA better; the J call may be wrong. Germline V CDR1 and CDR2: LGHNA, YSLEER. The CDR3 has 15 residues. The CDR3 DNA reads as TGCGCCAGCAGCCAAGCAGTGGGACAAGGCTACGAGCAGTACTTC. This translates into CASSQAVGQGYEQYF.

CDR3 region: CASSLSWTGEQYF. In nucleotides, the CDR3 is TGTGCCAGCAGTTTATCGTGGACAGGGGAGCAGTACTTC. V usage is TRBV27 and J usage is TRBJ2-7, with 8 bases matching TRBD1. CDR3 length: 13 amino acids. In germline, CDR1 is MNHEY, CDR2 SMNVEV (reference sequence). The trim removed 0 bases at V and 7 bases at J, leaving 2 bases unmatched.

This clone occurred a few times. The rearrangement joins TRBV5-6 to TRBJ1-5, with 10 bases matching TRBD1. Germline loops: CDR1 SGHDT, CDR2 YYEEEE. With 4 bases clipped from V and 4 bases from J, the junction kept 2 bases outside the gene matches. The CDR3 extends over 14 amino acids. The CDR3: CASSEDRGNQPQHF. The CDR3 coding sequence is TGTGCCAGCAGCGAGGACAGGGGGAATCAGCCCCAGCATTTT.